The entry below describes one TCR beta chain. Its antigen is undetermined. Genomic DNA served as template for TCR beta VDJ and CDR3 profiling. TCRdb itself ran the reads through MiXCR, one entry per CDR3 protein. The sample shows about 210,000 distinct CDR3 sequences, approximately 35% of them seen only once. CDR3 size: 15 residues. Germline lookup yields CDR1 DFQATT and CDR2 SNEGSKA (reference sequence). Deletions cut 2 bases from V and 4 bases from J, with 18 bases between. This sample was taken from a study of CD8+CD57+ T cells in acquired aplastic anemia. Study-wide background: Mean yield of DNA from sorted CD4+ and CD8+ cells was roughly 3.2 ug. The study obtained around 10 million reads on average for CD4+ cells from healthy donors. Notes on the study in general: CD8+ Simpson's diversity in patients was not significantly different from that in controls. Patients and controls had in common twenty-nine CD8+ CDR3 sequences.

Sequencing input: sorted CD4+, CD8+, or CD8+CD57+ T cells (not recorded which) from PBMCs. The chain recombines TRBV20-1 with TRBJ2-7; D not resolved. The clonotype was recovered from a human donor in good health, serving as a control. CDR3 nucleotides: TGCAGTGCTAGAAGTGTGATTGGCTGGGCTTACGAGCAGTACTTC. Translation: CSARSVIGWAYEQYF.